A selection of T cell receptor beta chains follows, all from one sample in a study of human CD8 memory T cell subsets. TCRdb reprocessed the 5' RACE reads, keeping one entry per CDR3 protein, no DNA. This sample lists approximately 9,300 distinct CDR3 sequences; its ten largest clones have under 25%. Sequences were obtained from CD8+ T cells from PBMCs. These receptors all stem from a human donor in good health. Each CDR3 is given with its conserved first and last residue. The size entry is marked missing in some rows and otherwise reads once, few, many or a size class.

TRBV29-1	TRBJ2-1	.	CSVEVGLLSYNEQFF
TRBV20-1	TRBJ2-7	.	CSARDSGGVYEQYF
TRBV19	TRBJ2-3	.	CASSVERSTDTQYF
TRBV29-1	TRBJ1-1	medium-sized	CSVEYLNTEAFF
TRBV5-6	TRBJ2-7	.	CASSLTKDEQYF
TRBV28	TRBJ2-3	.	CASSSMVAGVKDTQYF
TRBV7-6	TRBJ1-4	.	CASSEDRTNEKLFF
TRBV7-9	TRBJ2-1	.	CASSFPPGGGSNEQFF
TRBV4-2	TRBJ2-7	.	CASSPSGSGEQYF
TRBV7-2	TRBJ2-1	.	CASSSTSGGAGEQFF
TRBV7-9	TRBJ2-1	.	CASTQTLNIYNEQFF
TRBV14	TRBJ2-1	.	CASSQGVAGGWGEQFF
TRBV7-9	TRBJ2-1	.	CASSASGIYNEQFF
TRBV7-6	TRBJ2-7	.	CASSPVGESGEQYF